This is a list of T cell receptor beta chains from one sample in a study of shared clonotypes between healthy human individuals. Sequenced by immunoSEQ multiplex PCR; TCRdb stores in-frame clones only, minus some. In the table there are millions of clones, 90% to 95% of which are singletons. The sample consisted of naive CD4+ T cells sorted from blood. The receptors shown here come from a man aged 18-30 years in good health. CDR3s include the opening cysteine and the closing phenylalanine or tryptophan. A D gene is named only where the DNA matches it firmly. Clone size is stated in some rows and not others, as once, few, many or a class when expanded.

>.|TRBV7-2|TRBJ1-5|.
TGTGCCAGCAGCTTAAGGGGGAGCAATCAGCCCCAGCATTTT
CASSLRGSNQPQHF
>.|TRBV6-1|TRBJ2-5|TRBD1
TGTGCCAGCAGTGGGGGACAGAGGGAGACCCAGTACTTC
CASSGGQRETQYF
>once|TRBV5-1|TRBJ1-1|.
TGCGCCAGCAGCCGACTCACAGCATCAAATGAAGCTTTCTTT
CASSRLTASNEAFF
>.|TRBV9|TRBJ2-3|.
TGTGCCAGCAGCGTAGAAAGCGGCCTGCAGTATTTT
CASSVESGLQYF
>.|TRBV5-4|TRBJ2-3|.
TGTGCCAGCAGCTTGGATCCGGATTCCACAGATACGCAGTATTTT
CASSLDPDSTDTQYF
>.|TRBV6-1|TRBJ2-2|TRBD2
TGTGCCAGCAGTGAGCCGTGGAGCGGGAGGGCAAGCGGGGAGCTGTTTTTT
CASSEPWSGRASGELFF
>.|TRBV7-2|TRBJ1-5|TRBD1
TGTGCCAGCAGCTACGGACAGGGGCATCAGCCCCAGCATTTT
CASSYGQGHQPQHF
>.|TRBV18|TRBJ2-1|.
TGTGCCAGCTCACCACCTTCCGGGAACAATGAGCAGTTCTTC
CASSPPSGNNEQFF
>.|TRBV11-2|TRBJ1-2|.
TGTGCCAGCAGCTTAGGCCAGGTGTCATGGGGCTACACCTTC
CASSLGQVSWGYTF
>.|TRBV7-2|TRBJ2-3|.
TGTGCCAGCAGCTTTTCCGGGAGTAACACAGATACGCAGTATTTT
CASSFSGSNTDTQYF
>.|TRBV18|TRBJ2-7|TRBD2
TGTGCCAGCTCACCCACTAGCGGGAGGGACTACGAGCAGTACTTC
CASSPTSGRDYEQYF
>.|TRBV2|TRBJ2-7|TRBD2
TGTGCCAGCAACCGCGGGAGCTCCTACGAGCAGTACTTC
CASNRGSSYEQYF